This TCR beta chain was obtained from a study of blood T cell repertoires in COVID-19. Overall study: Acute and convalescent COVID-19 samples came from the United States, Italy and Spain. PBMCs, B-cell-depleted T cells, or T cells provided the cDNA or gDNA that made up the material.

Per germline, CDR1 MRHNA and CDR2 SNTAGT. The V end was cut by 3 bases, the J end by 6 bases, with 11 bases between. The CDR3 spans 13 residues. Individuals drawn from approximately 22 US areas were roughly 18 to 89 years old. As originally analysed: Amplification with reference gene primers provided the estimates of nucleated cell counts. Here immunoSEQ multiplex PCR was the method, and the copy in TCRdb shows in-frame clones only, minus some. V, J and clone size reflect that table, while D and trimming were determined from the DNA. The sample carries 100,000 to 150,000 clones, around 84% recorded once.

This TCR derives from a man aged 40-49 years with acute COVID-19. V gene TRBV6-4 combines with J gene TRBJ1-1, with D possibly being TRBD1 (6 bases). The source material was PBMCs or T cells enriched from blood (not recorded which). The CDR3 protein is CASSERGASEAFF. Here the CDR3 DNA reads TGTGCCAGCAGTGAGCGGGGGGCCTCTGAAGCTTTCTTT.